The clone carrying this TCR beta chain has a handful of counts. Its antigen remains unknown. This sample is part of a study of beta chain features in type 1 diabetes. Study findings and constraints: HLA influence on TCRB rearrangement stayed unresolved here.

This CDR3 is built from 15 residues. V lost 5 bases and J 1 base, leaving 15 bases between the germline ends. CDR1 and CDR2 (germline): SGHAT, FQDESV (reference sequence). All of the isolated RNA was reverse transcribed, so expressed TCRB transcripts were sequenced. The protocol was immunoSEQ multiplex PCR, while the TCRdb copy is restricted to in-frame clones and leaves out a portion. Of about 900,000 clones listed, 17% are singletons. This chain links TRBV11-1 with TRBJ2-7; TRBD2 is a possible D gene (6 bases). Sequenced: naive CD4+ T cells from blood. The receptor's source is a woman in her late teens or twenties in good health. The CDR3 sequence: CASSAARDWSYEQYF. In DNA, the CDR3 is TGTGCCAGCAGCGCAGCACGGGACTGGTCCTACGAGCAGTACTTC.